The 21 T cell receptor beta chains listed next were all sequenced from one sample in a study of cytomegalovirus exposure and HLA in healthy donors. Primers included in the PCR were 60 Vbeta and 13 Jbeta primers. Sequencing was performed with immunoSEQ multiplex PCR; in TCRdb, only in-frame clones are kept and a portion is missing. The sample has nearly 200,000 clones, 70% to 80% seen once. The sequenced sample consisted of PBMCs. These TCRs come from a woman aged 25 to 39 in good health and CMV-seropositive.

The chain has TRBV4-3 and TRBJ1-5; D remains unclear. The CDR3 length is 17 residues. Trimming removed 0 bases from V and 1 base from J, with 13 bases in between. CDR1 LGHNA and CDR2 YSLEER come from the germline V gene. The CDR3 spells CASSQDLERVSNQPQHF. CDR3 DNA sequence: TGCGCCAGCAGCCAAGATCTTGAGAGGGTCAGCAATCAGCCCCAGCATTTT.

This clone was detected only once. The rearrangement links TRBV7-9 to TRBJ2-1, with a tentative D call TRBD1 (6 bases). The CDR3 length is 18 residues. Trimming took 1 base from V and 0 from J, leaving 16 bases between them. Germline loops: CDR1 SEHNR, CDR2 FQNEAQ (reference sequence). The chain's CDR3 is CASSLGDKAVSSYNEQFF. DNA of the CDR3: TGTGCCAGCAGCTTAGGGGACAAGGCCGTGAGCTCCTACAATGAGCAGTTCTTC.

The rearrangement uses TRBV7-2 and TRBJ2-2; tentative D call: TRBD2 (6 bases). The CDR3 covers 17 residues. Germline lookup yields CDR1 SGHTA and CDR2 FQGNSA. Deletions cut 2 bases from V and 2 bases from J, with 15 bases between. CDR3 sequence reads: CASSLMMGLSNTGELFF. CDR3 DNA sequence: TGTGCCAGCAGCTTAATGATGGGACTTTCTAACACCGGGGAGCTGTTTTTT.

This chain connects TRBV7-2 to TRBJ1-5; D is unclear. The CDR3 length is 16 residues. V was cut by 3 bases and J by 0 bases, with 12 bases left in between. Germline V lookup: CDR1 SGHTA, CDR2 FQGNSA. Here the CDR3 reads CASSLEGPLSNQPQHF. CDR3 bases: TGTGCCAGCAGCTTGGAGGGTCCCCTTAGCAATCAGCCCCAGCATTTT.

V and J are TRBV5-5 and TRBJ2-7, with 11 bases matching TRBD1. With V trimmed by 3 bases and J by 2 bases, 10 bases remained unmatched. Germline V gene sequence: CDR1 SGHKS, CDR2 YYEKEE (reference sequence). The CDR3 is 17 amino acids. This CDR3 reads CASSWGGTGGITYEQYF. Here the CDR3 DNA reads TGTGCCAGCAGCTGGGGCGGGACAGGGGGAATAACCTACGAGCAGTACTTC.

The chain combines TRBV27 with TRBJ1-2; D is unresolved. Germline V gene lookup returns CDR1 MNHEY and CDR2 SMNVEV (reference sequence). The CDR3 spans 12 residues. Trimming left V 8 bases short and J 3 bases short, with 10 bases between. CDR3 sequence reads: CASWRFDYGYTF. CDR3 coding DNA: TGTGCCAGCTGGAGGTTTGACTATGGCTACACCTTC.

The rearrangement joins TRBV4-1 to TRBJ2-7; unclear D gene. Between the trimmed V and J ends, which lost 4 bases and 3 bases, there was a span of 10 bases. CDR1 and CDR2 from the germline V gene are MGHRA and YSYEKL. There are 13 residues in the CDR3. The CDR3 here is CASSLLSGYEQYF. CDR3 sequence (DNA): TGCGCCAGCAGCCTACTCTCGGGCTACGAGCAGTACTTC.

The chain combines TRBV28 with TRBJ1-2; the D is unclear. The CDR3 spans 12 residues. Trimming took 6 bases from V and 6 from J, leaving 11 bases between them. Per the germline V gene, CDR1 is MDHEN and CDR2 is SYDVKM. CDR3 DNA: TGTGCCAGCAGCCGACCAGAGGATGGCTACACCTTC. Protein: CASSRPEDGYTF.

This clone came up once. The J gene is TRBJ2-7, the V gene TRBV7-7; TRBD2 matches at 8 bases. The CDR3 extends over 13 amino acids. From germline, CDR1 is SSHAT and CDR2 FNYEAQ (reference sequence). J gave up 3 bases and V 2 bases, and 0 bases lay outside the gene matches. DNA for the CDR3: TGTGCCAGCAGCTTAAGCGGGGGCTACGAGCAGTACTTC. Translation: CASSLSGGYEQYF.

This clone was counted between two and nine times. CDR3 coding DNA: TGTGCCAGCAGCTACTCGGGACAGACAAATCAGCCCCAGCATTTT. Protein sequence: CASSYSGQTNQPQHF. The chain joins TRBV11-2 to TRBJ1-5; 7 bases match TRBD1. The CDR3 extends over 15 amino acids. Germline-derived CDR1 and CDR2 are SGHAT and FQNNGV. The V gene end was trimmed by 4 bases and the J gene end by 4 bases; junction bases not matched to a gene: 7.

V usage is TRBV6-5 and J usage is TRBJ2-7; D remains unclear. CDR1 is MNHEY and CDR2 is SVGAGI in the germline V gene. This CDR3 contains 12 residues. V lost 6 bases to trimming and J lost 12 bases, with 18 bases between them. CDR3 DNA: TGTGCCAGCAGGCCCGCGAAGGTTTGGAGGTACTTC. Translated, it gives CASRPAKVWRYF.

The chain employs TRBV7-9 and TRBJ1-2, with TRBD1 identical over 9 bases. From germline, CDR1 is SEHNR and CDR2 FQNEAQ (reference sequence). Trimming at V came to 4 bases and at J to 5 bases, leaving 8 bases not matched to a gene. The CDR3 totals 15 residues. The CDR3 bases are TGTGCCAGCAGCTCAGGACAGGGGAGGGGGTATGGCTACACCTTC. Translating gives CASSSGQGRGYGYTF. Based on the CDR3 plus reference TRBV7-9 and TRBJ1-2, the full variable domain is DTGVSQNPRHKITKRGQNVTFRCDPISEHNRLYWYRQTLGQGPEFLTYFQNEAQLEKSRLLSDRFSAERPKGSFSTLEIQRTEQGDSAMYLCASSSGQGRGYGYTFGSGTRLTVV.

The chain combines TRBV5-1 with TRBJ2-1, with D maybe TRBD2 (5 bases). The CDR3 has 15 residues. Trimming left V 4 bases short and J 2 bases short, with 13 bases between. The V gene's germline CDR1 is SGHRS and CDR2 YFSETQ. The CDR3 sequence: CASSELGPAYNEQFF. In DNA, the CDR3 is TGCGCCAGCAGCGAACTAGGACCCGCCTACAATGAGCAGTTCTTC.

CDR3 region: CASSQDSGAYNEQFF. In nucleotides, the CDR3 is TGTGCCAGCAGCCAAGATTCCGGGGCCTACAATGAGCAGTTCTTC. The chain is built from TRBV4-2 and TRBJ2-1, with D tentatively TRBD2 (5 bases). V lost 0 bases and J 2 bases, leaving 8 bases between the germline ends. The V gene's germline CDR1 is LGHNA and CDR2 YNFKEQ. The CDR3 is 15 amino acids.

This clone turned up a few times. The V gene is TRBV6-4, the J gene TRBJ1-1; no clear D. The CDR3 runs to 17 residues. V lost 2 bases, J lost 2 bases, and 18 bases lay in between. In germline, CDR1 is MRHNA, CDR2 SNTAGT. Written as DNA, the CDR3 is TGTGCCAGCAGTGACACCTCAATCGCAGGCCGAAACACTGAAGCTTTCTTT. Its protein product is CASSDTSIAGRNTEAFF.

CDR3 DNA sequence: TGTGCCAGCAGCGTTCGACAGGCCCAAGAGTATTACGAGCAGTACTTC. Translating it yields CASSVRQAQEYYEQYF. The chain couples TRBV9 to TRBJ2-7; a weak D match, TRBD1 (6 bases). The CDR3 has 16 amino acids. V was pared by 2 bases and J by 4 bases, with 19 bases between. Germline CDR1 and CDR2: SGDLS and YYNGEE.

This clone came up a few times. The rearrangement uses TRBV5-1 and TRBJ1-4; D remains ambiguous. Germline CDR1 is SGHRS and CDR2 is YFSETQ. CDR3 length: 13 amino acids. Trimming took 3 bases from V and 8 from J, leaving 11 bases between them. CDR3 sequence: CASSSSGREKLFF. CDR3 bases: TGCGCCAGCAGCTCTTCAGGTCGGGAAAAACTGTTTTTT. Based on the CDR3 plus reference TRBV5-1 and TRBJ1-4, the full variable domain is KAGVTQTPRYLIKTRGQQVTLSCSPISGHRSVSWYQQTPGQGLQFLFEYFSETQRNKGNFPGRFSGRQFSNSRSEMNVSTLELGDSALYLCASSSSGREKLFFGSGTQLSVL.

This clone was counted once. This chain uses TRBV7-9 with TRBJ2-2, with 7 nucleotides matching TRBD2. From germline, CDR1 is SEHNR and CDR2 FQNEAQ (reference sequence). V was clipped by 4 bases and J by 1 base; unmatched bases: 6. This CDR3 has 16 amino acids. DNA for the CDR3: TGTGCCAGCAGCTCATCATGGGGGGGGAACACCGGGGAGCTGTTTTTT. It codes for CASSSSWGGNTGELFF.

The rearrangement joins TRBV27 to TRBJ2-5; D perhaps matches TRBD2 (6 bases). CDR1 and CDR2 (germline): MNHEY, SMNVEV (reference sequence). V was trimmed by 6 bases and J by 1 base, leaving 18 bases between them. This CDR3 region has 16 residues. CDR3 loop: CASSQGVGGPQETQYF. CDR3 DNA sequence: TGTGCCAGCAGCCAAGGGGTCGGGGGACCCCAAGAGACCCAGTACTTC.

J is TRBJ2-5 and V is TRBV7-2, with D perhaps TRBD2 (5 bases). Germline CDR1 is SGHTA and CDR2 is FQGNSA. The CDR3 totals 14 residues. The V gene lost 2 bases and the J gene lost 2 bases, with 9 bases spanning the gap. In nucleotides, the CDR3 is TGTGCCAGCAGCTTAAGACTAAGGCAAGAGACCCAGTACTTC. Residues: CASSLRLRQETQYF.

The rearrangement joins TRBV27 to TRBJ2-3; 8 nucleotides match TRBD1. This CDR3 spans 16 amino acids. Germline CDR1 and CDR2: MNHEY and SMNVEV (reference sequence). V shed 6 bases, J shed 3 bases, and the junction held 11 bases outside the gene matches. The CDR3 here is CASRLTGVGSTDTQYF. CDR3 nucleotides: TGTGCCAGCAGGCTGACAGGGGTTGGTTCGACAGATACGCAGTATTTT.